This TCR beta chain was recorded in a study of neurological immune-mediated disorders. Study conclusions and caveats: HTLV-1-associated myelopathy showed the most TCR clonal expansion; multiple sclerosis the least, below healthy controls.

The ends were cut back, 3 bases at V and 4 bases at J, with 9 bases in the middle. The germline V gene has CDR1 DFQATT and CDR2 SNEGSKA (reference sequence). The CDR3 has 12 amino acids. TCRdb fed the 5' RACE reads into MiXCR, producing one record per CDR3 protein. Here the sample spans 20,000 to 25,000 distinct CDR3 sequences, under 15% being singletons. This clonotype was seen repeatedly, ten times or more. Its cognate antigen is unknown. The time point denotes: technical triplicate 1. The sorted libraries took 850,000 to 1,000,000 CD4+ or CD8+ T cells. Sequencing used CD4+ T cells from blood. This sequence originates from a female donor with HTLV-1-associated myelopathy (HAM/TSP). This chain uses TRBV20-1 with TRBJ1-2, with a possible D match to TRBD1 (5 bases). The CDR3 region is CSARLGGYGYTF. The DNA of the CDR3 is TGCAGTGCTAGGTTGGGGGGCTATGGCTACACCTTC.